These T cell receptor beta chains were read from a single sample in a study of T cells after yellow fever vaccination. TCRdb ran MiXCR on the 5' RACE reads and lists one entry per CDR3 protein. In the table there are some 320,000 distinct CDR3 sequences, 4.1% of which are singletons. Sequenced material: PBMCs, taken 5 days after the yellow fever booster vaccination. These receptors originate from a man aged 18 to 35 who received the YFV17D yellow fever vaccine. Each CDR3 is given with its conserved first and last residue. D genes are given only for firm matches. Clone size, where shown, is once, few, many, or a class for clones that have expanded.

V gene,clone size,J gene,D gene,CDR3 protein,CDR3 DNA
TRBV6-6,NA,TRBJ2-7,NA,CASSHLNEQYF,TGTGCCAGCAGTCACCTGAACGAGCAGTACTTC
TRBV20-1,few,TRBJ1-2,NA,CSGVMTTAPYTF,TGCAGTGGAGTCATGACCACCGCACCCTACACCTTC
TRBV29-1,few,TRBJ1-2,NA,CSVERRSWGYTF,TGCAGCGTTGAGCGACGGTCTTGGGGCTACACCTTC
TRBV5-1,many,TRBJ1-2,NA,CASSVGQLYGYTF,TGCGCCAGCAGCGTAGGACAGCTTTATGGCTACACCTTC
TRBV7-6,many,TRBJ1-1,NA,CASSFSANSREAFF,TGTGCCAGCAGCTTTTCGGCCAACTCCCGTGAAGCTTTCTTT
TRBV7-9,NA,TRBJ2-3,TRBD2,CASSFSSGGTDTQYF,TGTGCCAGCAGCTTCTCTAGCGGGGGCACAGATACGCAGTATTTT
TRBV25-1,NA,TRBJ1-1,NA,CASGGPGGTEAFF,TGTGCCAGCGGAGGGCCGGGGGGCACTGAAGCTTTCTTT
TRBV7-2,NA,TRBJ1-1,NA,CASSLVGRLNTEAFF,TGTGCCAGCAGCTTAGTGGGCCGGTTGAACACTGAAGCTTTCTTT
TRBV10-2,few,TRBJ2-1,TRBD1,CASKGDRSAYNEQFF,TGCGCCAGCAAGGGGGACAGATCGGCCTACAATGAGCAGTTCTTC
TRBV3-1,few,TRBJ1-1,NA,CASSQGGGHRAFF,TGTGCCAGCAGTCAAGGTGGAGGGCACCGGGCTTTCTTT
TRBV5-4,few,TRBJ2-2,TRBD1,CASSWGDRGDTGELFF,TGTGCCAGCAGCTGGGGGGACAGGGGTGACACCGGGGAGCTGTTTTTT
TRBV7-3,NA,TRBJ1-6,NA,CASSLRPDLGALHF,TGTGCCAGCAGCTTAAGGCCGGACCTGGGGGCCCTCCACTTT
TRBV5-8,many,TRBJ1-3,NA,CASRRALPSGNTIYF,TGTGCCAGCAGACGGGCCCTCCCGAGCGGAAACACCATATATTTT
TRBV7-3,NA,TRBJ2-3,TRBD2,CASSRGGAGTDTQYF,TGTGCCAGCAGCCGCGGGGGGGCGGGCACAGATACGCAGTATTTT
TRBV5-1,many,TRBJ2-5,NA,CASSSTGFQETQYF,TGCGCCAGCAGCTCAACAGGTTTCCAAGAGACCCAGTACTTC
TRBV5-1,NA,TRBJ2-3,NA,CVSSSSGGMDTQYF,TGCGTCAGCAGCTCAAGTGGGGGTATGGATACGCAGTATTTT
TRBV6-5,NA,TRBJ2-1,TRBD1,CASRKRTGRFNEQFF,TGTGCCAGCAGAAAAAGGACAGGGAGATTCAATGAGCAGTTCTTC
TRBV7-3,many,TRBJ2-3,TRBD2,CASSLGGLAGLDTQYF,TGTGCCAGCAGCTTAGGGGGACTAGCGGGGTTGGATACGCAGTATTTT
TRBV20-1,many,TRBJ2-5,TRBD2,CSARRDYGGTQYF,TGCAGTGCTAGACGGGACTATGGGGGGACCCAGTACTTC
TRBV3-1,NA,TRBJ1-1,TRBD1,CASSLGQGGAFF,TGTGCCAGCAGCCTTGGACAGGGAGGAGCTTTCTTT
TRBV7-9,NA,TRBJ2-4,NA,CASSQDHLGAKNIQYF,TGTGCCAGCAGCCAAGACCACCTGGGGGCCAAAAACATTCAGTACTTC
TRBV25-1,NA,TRBJ2-6,NA,CASSEPTRGAGANVLTF,TGTGCCAGCAGTGAACCGACCAGGGGAGCTGGGGCCAACGTCCTGACTTTC
TRBV7-3,few,TRBJ2-1,TRBD1,CASSPRQTGGYNEQFF,TGTGCCAGCAGCCCACGTCAGACAGGGGGCTACAATGAGCAGTTCTTC
TRBV18,few,TRBJ2-2,NA,CASYDGRDTGELFF,TGTGCCAGCTACGATGGGAGAGACACCGGGGAGCTGTTTTTT
TRBV11-2,few,TRBJ2-3,NA,CASSEVGGVADTQYF,TGTGCCAGCAGCGAGGTCGGCGGGGTGGCAGATACGCAGTATTTT
TRBV7-7,NA,TRBJ2-5,NA,CASSSRGDQETQYF,TGTGCTAGCAGTTCTAGGGGGGACCAAGAGACCCAGTACTTC
TRBV27,many,TRBJ1-6,NA,CASSQSLSANSPLHF,TGTGCCAGCAGCCAGAGCCTGTCAGCTAATTCACCCCTCCACTTT
TRBV24-1,NA,TRBJ2-5,NA,CATSDLQAGPQETQYF,TGTGCCACCAGTGATTTGCAGGCCGGGCCCCAAGAGACCCAGTACTTC
TRBV2,few,TRBJ1-2,TRBD1,CASRTTGDGYTF,TGTGCCAGCAGGACCACAGGGGATGGCTACACCTTC
TRBV6-2/TRBV6-3,many,TRBJ2-7,NA,CASSQRLQQYF,TGTGCCAGCAGTCAAAGGTTGCAGCAGTACTTC
TRBV6-2/TRBV6-3,NA,TRBJ2-4,NA,CASRTERGAKNIQYF,TGTGCCAGCAGAACCGAGAGGGGAGCCAAAAACATTCAGTACTTC
TRBV5-1,NA,TRBJ2-6,NA,CASSPDLTWLVFGANVLTF,TGCGCCAGCAGTCCTGACCTGACCTGGCTGGTCTTTGGGGCCAACGTCCTGACTTTC
TRBV4-3,NA,TRBJ1-1,NA,CASSQDTGTEAFF,TGCGCCAGCAGCCAAGACACGGGAACTGAAGCTTTCTTT
TRBV18,many,TRBJ2-5,NA,CASSGEGVWEETQYF,TGTGCCAGCTCAGGCGAGGGGGTCTGGGAAGAGACCCAGTACTTC
TRBV7-9,many,TRBJ2-7,TRBD1,CASSLLQGADEQYF,TGTGCCAGCAGCTTATTACAGGGGGCCGACGAGCAGTACTTC
TRBV7-2,NA,TRBJ2-4,TRBD2,CASSTAGLAKNIQYF,TGTGCCAGCAGCACCGCCGGACTAGCGAAAAACATTCAGTACTTC
TRBV5-6,few,TRBJ2-5,NA,CASSFSSKETQYF,TGTGCCAGCAGCTTCTCTTCGAAAGAGACCCAGTACTTC
TRBV21-1,many,TRBJ1-1,NA,CASSNAFRENTEAFF,TGTGCCAGCAGCAATGCCTTTCGGGAGAACACTGAAGCTTTCTTT
TRBV4-3,few,TRBJ2-2,NA,CASSGQSNTGELFF,TGCGCCAGCAGCGGGCAGTCGAACACCGGGGAGCTGTTTTTT
TRBV18,few,TRBJ2-7,NA,CASTNRGTSSYEQYF,TGTGCCAGCACCAATCGGGGGACGAGCTCCTACGAGCAGTACTTC
TRBV5-1,many,TRBJ2-2,NA,CASSWSNANTGELFF,TGCGCCAGCAGCTGGAGTAATGCGAACACCGGGGAGCTGTTTTTT
TRBV9,many,TRBJ2-5,NA,CASSGGSETQYF,TGTGCCAGCAGCGGGGGTTCTGAGACCCAGTACTTC
TRBV19,many,TRBJ1-2,TRBD1,CASSINRRRGLRYDYGYTF,TGTGCCAGTAGTATCAACCGGAGGAGGGGGCTCAGATATGACTATGGCTACACCTTC
TRBV11-2,few,TRBJ1-1,NA,CASSLDYGGTEAFF,TGTGCCAGCAGCTTAGATTACGGGGGGACTGAAGCTTTCTTT
TRBV5-1,many,TRBJ1-6,NA,CASRAGSSYNSPLHF,TGCGCCAGCAGAGCGGGGAGCTCCTATAATTCACCCCTCCACTTT
TRBV20-1,few,TRBJ2-1,TRBD2,CSAGMTSGHNEQFF,TGCAGTGCTGGCATGACTAGCGGACACAATGAGCAGTTCTTC
TRBV7-6,few,TRBJ2-4,NA,CASSSRVADGIQYF,TGTGCCAGCAGCTCTCGGGTGGCAGACGGCATTCAGTACTTC
TRBV6-5,few,TRBJ2-5,NA,CASSYSPSPEETQYF,TGTGCCAGCAGTTACTCGCCTAGCCCTGAGGAGACCCAGTACTTC